One sample yielded the 5 T cell receptor beta chains listed below, sequenced in a study of beta chain features in type 1 diabetes. Notes on the study in general: There was a moderate but significant shortening of TCRB CDR3s in all four CD4+ subsets of Type 1 diabetes patients.

These receptors have no identified antigens. All of the isolated RNA was reverse transcribed, so expressed TCRB transcripts were sequenced. Repertoires were generated with immunoSEQ multiplex PCR, while TCRdb's copy carries only in-frame clones and drops some. The sample yields about 28,000 clones, around three fifths seen once. Sample: Tregs from blood. The receptor set was obtained from a woman aged 30 to 39 with type 1 diabetes.

The chain couples TRBV10-3 to TRBJ2-5; 10 bases are a match to TRBD2. Germline CDR1 ENHRY, CDR2 SYGVKD. The junction had 1 base not matched to a gene; V was cut back by 6 bases and J by 3 bases. The CDR3 has 13 residues. The CDR3 loop is CAISGTSEETQYF. CDR3 in DNA: TGTGCCATCAGCGGGACTAGCGAAGAGACCCAGTACTTC.

This clone has more than one count but fewer than ten. The chain couples TRBV6-6 to TRBJ2-3, with a tentative D call TRBD2 (5 bases). Germline loops: CDR1 MNHNY, CDR2 SVGAGI (reference sequence). The V end lost 4 bases, the J end lost 4 bases, and 12 bases lay between the germline ends. This CDR3 region has 14 residues. CDR3 bases: TGTGCCAGCAGTTTAGGGAGTGGTGCAGATACGCAGTATTTT. Protein product: CASSLGSGADTQYF.

A few counts support this clone. The chain employs TRBV7-9 and TRBJ2-1, with 8 bases aligning to TRBD2. The germline gives CDR1 SEHNR, CDR2 FQNEAQ (reference sequence). With V trimmed by 4 bases and J by 2 bases, 7 bases remained unmatched. This CDR3 comprises 16 residues. The CDR3 spells CASSSGWGLAYNEQFF. The CDR3 DNA reads TGTGCCAGCAGCTCAGGTTGGGGACTAGCCTACAATGAGCAGTTCTTC.

The rearrangement links TRBV6-5 to TRBJ2-6, with D possibly TRBD1 on 5 matching bases. CDR3 size: 14 residues. The germline gives CDR1 MNHEY, CDR2 SVGAGI. Trimming pared 6 bases from V and 3 bases from J, leaving 9 bases between. DNA for the CDR3: TGTGCCAGCAGCACAGGCTTTGGGGCCAACGTCCTGACTTTC. It encodes CASSTGFGANVLTF.

The rearrangement joins TRBV5-6 to TRBJ2-7, with 10 bases aligning to TRBD2. This CDR3 has 15 amino acids. Germline CDR1 is SGHDT and CDR2 is YYEEEE. Trimming removed 3 bases from V and 2 bases from J; junction bases left unmatched: 5. The CDR3 is CASSWRTSGAYEQYF. As DNA, the CDR3 is TGTGCCAGCAGCTGGCGGACTAGCGGCGCCTACGAGCAGTACTTC.